This T cell receptor (beta chain) was captured in a study of blood T cell repertoires in COVID-19 (TCRdb year 2020). Broadly, across the study: The collaborator samples originated in the United States, Italy and Spain and spanned the acute and convalescent phases of COVID-19. The prospective study material was composed of cDNA or gDNA derived from T cells, B-cell-depleted T cells, or PBMCs. Samples were obtained from the ongoing ImmuneRACE study (first 160 participants) and from 1,200 or so subjects provided by 6 global collaborators. Sample metadata almost always included a de-identified subject ID, COVID-19 status, age in years and sex. The repertoires were made available in a free public database intended to serve as a resource for research on the immune response to SARS-CoV-2. The dataset comprised deeply sampled blood TCRbeta repertoires from subjects exposed to, actively infected with, or recovered from COVID-19. Where available, HLA class I and class II types were taken from metadata supplied by the sample provider and were not determined by assay-based typing. Overall study results and their limits: The quantity of clinical and demographic metadata differed by source and by participant and was supplied without curation.

About this clone itself: Its antigen remains undetermined. No qualities accompany the bases; no much larger clone lies one base away.

The collaborating institutions used their own protocols to collect whole blood in K2EDTA tubes. Collaborator samples were shipped for TCRbeta analysis as frozen whole blood, isolated PBMCs, or DNA extracted from either sample type. The immunoSEQ Assay, a bias-controlled multiplex PCR, was used to amplify TCRbeta CDR3 regions from genomic DNA. The paper's processing steps were these. The number of nucleated cells in each sample was estimated from the amplification of reference gene primers within the assay. To quantify the absolute abundance of each unique TCRbeta CDR3 rearrangement, sequence reads were collapsed and filtered. Productive Simpson clonality was computed per sample as the square root of Simpson's diversity index over productive rearrangements. This is the immuneACCESS table as TCRdb keeps it, with only in-frame sequences that have V and J called. A part of the clones is gone; compared with another copy, unresolved V genes explain less than half, and the rest is unexplained. For V, J and clone size, that table is used; D and trimming come from the DNA. Present in this sample are about 81,000 clones, roughly 86% of which were seen just once. Of the sample, just under 7.5% falls within the top ten clones.

Reading the germline V gene (reference sequence) gives CDR1 SEHNR and CDR2 FQNEAQ. V gives up 11 bases and J gives up 0 bases, and the segment between their germline ends measures 8 bases. The CDR3 goes from the cysteine to the phenylalanine over 13 residues. Just the 39-base CDR3 DNA is kept, in frame starting at base 1. Sequencing was performed on peripheral blood. This sequence uses TRBV7-9 and TRBJ2-6, with TRBD1 tentatively as D gene (6 bases match). The clonotype originates from a man between 65 and 80 years old with acute or convalescent COVID-19. The CDR3 reads as follows: CAGDNSGANVLTF. The DNA reads TGTGCCGGGGACAACTCTGGGGCCAACGTCCTGACTTTC. The variable domain in full, with residues beyond the CDR3 obtained from the reference TRBV7-9 and TRBJ2-6 genes, is DTGVSQNPRHKITKRGQNVTFRCDPISEHNRLYWYRQTLGQGPEFLTYFQNEAQLEKSRLLSDRFSAERPKGSFSTLEIQRTEQGDSAMYLCAGDNSGANVLTFGAGSRLTVL.